This TCR beta chain derives from a study of cytomegalovirus exposure and HLA in healthy donors. Study results and caveats: High sensitivity and specificity were reportedly achieved when the classifier diagnosed cytomegalovirus status. In a later analysis, several top co-occurrence clusters appeared linked to parvovirus B19, influenza, CMV and Epstein-Barr virus. Earlier analysis found most TCR beta V segments productive about 90% or about 30% of the time.

In this sample, this clone turned up a few times. The target antigen is unknown. With V trimmed by 4 bases and J by 3 bases, 6 bases remained unmatched. This CDR3 comprises 14 residues. CDR1 is SGHDT, CDR2 YYEEEE, per germline. 60 Vbeta and 13 Jbeta primers were used in PCR. As handled by the study authors: A later analysis counted around 74 million unique TCR beta chains, 9.5 million to 13 million shared. The table came from immunoSEQ multiplex PCR; TCRdb's copy has only in-frame clones and leaves some out. From that table come the V and J calls and clone size; the DNA was used to work out D and trimming. The repertoire consists of some 200,000 clones, with about 83% occurring once and the leading ten covering 15% to 19%.

Sequenced: PBMCs. The rearrangement uses TRBV5-6 and TRBJ1-2, with TRBD1 matching 7 bases. This TCR was recovered from a man between 40 and 49 years old in good health and CMV-seronegative. The CDR3 region has the DNA TGTGCCAGCAGCGAGGACAGGACTTACTATGGCTACACCTTC. It translates to CASSEDRTYYGYTF.